These 23 T cell receptor beta chains originate from one sample sequenced in a study of T cells after posttransplantation cyclophosphamide. The method was immunoSEQ multiplex PCR; TCRdb's version includes in-frame clones alone and lacks a portion of them. The table includes 15,000 to 20,000 clones, more than 75% detected once. Methotrexate plus calcineurin inhibitor accompanied controls' myeloablative marrow transplants; sampling was 1 year later. The specimen comprised PBMCs, sampled after an allogeneic stem cell transplant with a calcineurin inhibitor and methotrexate. Receptors were obtained from a male patient in his 50s who received an allogeneic stem cell transplant from an unrelated donor, was CMV-positive, and had chronic GVHD only. Among the T cells, some may be from the graft donor.

The genes are TRBV7-3 and TRBJ1-2; D is perhaps TRBD1 (5 bases). CDR1 and CDR2 (germline): SGHTA, FQGTGA. This CDR3 has 13 amino acids. Trimming cost V 5 bases and J 7 bases, with 14 bases left between them. The CDR3 nucleotides read TGTGCCAGCAGCCCGGGGGGTTCGAGTGGCTACACCTTC. Amino acid sequence: CASSPGGSSGYTF. The variable domain in full, completed from reference TRBV7-3 and TRBJ1-2, reads GAGVSQTPSNKVTEKGKYVELRCDPISGHTALYWYRQSLGQGPEFLIYFQGTGAADDSGLPNDRFFAVRPEGSVSTLKIQRTERGDSAVYLCASSPGGSSGYTFGSGTRLTVV.

J is TRBJ2-1 and V is TRBV19; D ambiguous. From germline, CDR1 is LNHDA and CDR2 SQIVND (reference sequence). V gave up 0 bases and J gave up 0 bases, with 12 bases separating them. This CDR3 has 17 residues. The CDR3 sequence is CASSIDIWRSSYNEQFF. The CDR3 nucleotides read TGTGCCAGTAGTATAGATATATGGCGGAGCTCCTACAATGAGCAGTTCTTC. Using reference TRBV19 and TRBJ2-1 for the parts outside the CDR3, the full variable domain is DGGITQSPKYLFRKEGQNVTLSCEQNLNHDAMYWYRQDPGQGLRLIYYSQIVNDFQKGDIAEGYSVSREKKESFPLTVTSAQKNPTAFYLCASSIDIWRSSYNEQFFGPGTRLTVL.

Only one count was recorded for this clone. Here the CDR3 reads CASSPEGLTTYEQYF. The CDR3 DNA sequence: TGTGCCAGCAGCCCCGAGGGACTAACAACCTACGAGCAGTACTTC. The rearrangement links TRBV9 to TRBJ2-7, with 7 bases that match TRBD2. V lost 4 bases, J lost 2 bases, and 9 bases stayed unmatched. This CDR3 contains 15 residues. The germline gives CDR1 SGDLS, CDR2 YYNGEE.

CDR3 protein: CASSPGPGQGASKNIQYF. The DNA of the CDR3 is TGTGCCAGCAGCCCCGGACCGGGACAGGGGGCATCCAAAAACATTCAGTACTTC. The chain links TRBV9 to TRBJ2-4; 12 bases line up with TRBD1. The V segment lost 4 bases and the J segment 2 bases; nucleotides outside the gene matches: 10. The CDR3 extends over 18 amino acids. Per the germline V gene, CDR1 is SGDLS and CDR2 is YYNGEE.

The rearrangement links TRBV2 to TRBJ1-5, with D possibly TRBD1 on 5 matching bases. The V end lost 6 bases, the J end lost 0 bases, and 15 bases lay between the germline ends. Germline V gene data show CDR1 as SNHLY and CDR2 as FYNNEI. The CDR3 spans 16 residues. CDR3: CASSSRTPPSNQPQHF. In DNA form, the CDR3 reads TGTGCCAGCAGCTCCCGGACACCCCCTAGCAATCAGCCCCAGCATTTT.

The V gene is TRBV7-9, the J gene TRBJ2-7; 8 bases align to TRBD2. CDR1 SEHNR and CDR2 FQNEAQ come from the germline V gene (reference sequence). The CDR3 sequence is 14 residues long. After removal of 2 bases from V and 3 bases from J, the junction contained 3 bases not matched to a gene. In DNA, the CDR3 is TGTGCCAGCAGCTTACAGCTAGCGGGCTACGAGCAGTACTTC. It is translated as CASSLQLAGYEQYF.

This clone is a singleton in its sample. This rearrangement joins TRBV6-5 to TRBJ2-7; D perhaps matches TRBD1 (5 bases). Germline CDR1 reads MNHEY; CDR2 reads SVGAGI. The length of the CDR3 is 11 residues. V was pared by 5 bases and J by 7 bases, with 9 bases between. The CDR3 loop is CASSTGVEQYF. CDR3 nucleotide sequence: TGTGCCAGCAGTACAGGTGTGGAGCAGTACTTC.

This rearrangement joins TRBV5-1 to TRBJ2-4; maybe TRBD1 (6 bases). The CDR3 spans 14 residues. Trimming left V 4 bases short and J 7 bases short, with 15 bases between. CDR1 SGHRS and CDR2 YFSETQ come from the germline V gene. The CDR3 sequence is CASSPGVQGNIQYF. Here the CDR3 DNA reads TGCGCCAGCAGCCCTGGTGTGCAGGGGAACATTCAGTACTTC.

V and J are TRBV5-1 and TRBJ1-3; 8 bases map to TRBD1. The trim removed 3 bases at V and 1 base at J, leaving 9 bases unmatched. The CDR3 totals 17 residues. Germline CDR1 SGHRS, CDR2 YFSETQ. DNA of the CDR3: TGCGCCAGCAGCTCCCGGACAGGGAGGGGATCTGGAAACACCATATATTTT. This translates into CASSSRTGRGSGNTIYF.

This chain joins TRBV7-9 and TRBJ2-5; D is perhaps TRBD2 (6 bases). This CDR3 is built from 13 residues. Germline loops: CDR1 SEHNR, CDR2 FQNEAQ (reference sequence). V was clipped by 1 base and J by 4 bases, with 7 bases between them. The DNA of the CDR3 is TGTGCCAGCAGCTTAGGCGGGACAGAGACCCAGTACTTC. This sequence encodes CASSLGGTETQYF.

This chain joins TRBV6-1 and TRBJ2-5; 7 bases align to TRBD1. The DNA matches TRBJ2-7 better at its end, which makes the J call doubtful. This CDR3 has 16 amino acids. Germline V gene sequence: CDR1 MNHNS, CDR2 SASEGT. The CDR3 DNA reads TGTGCCAGCAGTGTCTACGCTTCGCAGGGGGCCTACGAGCAGTACTTC. It yields the protein CASSVYASQGAYEQYF.

The chain links TRBV6-6 to TRBJ1-5; the D is unclear. Germline V gene lookup returns CDR1 MNHNY and CDR2 SVGAGI (reference sequence). The CDR3 length is 13 residues. V lost 4 bases and J lost 7, with 11 bases in between. The CDR3 DNA reads as TGTGCCAGCAGTTCGCAGGCGTGGCAGCCCCAGCATTTT. It specifies CASSSQAWQPQHF.

The V and J genes are TRBV11-2 and TRBJ1-1; D might be TRBD1 (6 bases). CDR1 and CDR2 (germline): SGHAT, FQNNGV. V gave up 1 base and J gave up 5 bases, with 11 bases separating them. This CDR3 contains 14 residues. This CDR3 reads CASSLVRGGTEAFF. The CDR3 DNA reads TGTGCCAGCAGCTTAGTCAGGGGCGGGACTGAAGCTTTCTTT. Combining the CDR3 with reference TRBV11-2 and TRBJ1-1 gives the whole variable domain EAGVAQSPRYKIIEKRQSVAFWCNPISGHATLYWYQQILGQGPKLLIQFQNNGVVDDSQLPKDRFSAERLKGVDSTLKIQPAKLEDSAVYLCASSLVRGGTEAFFGQGTRLTVV.

V and J are TRBV10-3 and TRBJ2-1; 10 bases fit TRBD2. This CDR3 contains 16 residues. Germline lookup yields CDR1 ENHRY and CDR2 SYGVKD. V lost 2 bases, J lost 7 bases, and 8 bases stayed unmatched. The CDR3 DNA follows: TGTGCCATCAGTGAGGAGAGCGGGAGGGCCTCGAATGAGCAGTTCTTC. This encodes CAISEESGRASNEQFF.

This sequence joins TRBV5-1 and TRBJ2-1; 9 bases are shared with TRBD1. J gave up 5 bases and V 3 bases, and 9 bases lay outside the gene matches. Germline V lookup: CDR1 SGHRS, CDR2 YFSETQ. The CDR3 length is 16 residues. This chain's CDR3 is CASSSSGTGLDNEQFF. CDR3 bases: TGCGCCAGCAGCTCCTCCGGGACAGGGTTGGACAATGAGCAGTTCTTC.

The J gene is TRBJ2-2, the V gene TRBV5-1; no clear D gene. The V and J ends lost 2 bases and 2 bases respectively, with 13 bases between them. Germline V gene lookup returns CDR1 SGHRS and CDR2 YFSETQ. The CDR3 extends over 16 amino acids. The CDR3 nucleotides are TGCGCCAGCAGCTTAATGGGCCAAATTAACACCGGGGAGCTGTTTTTT. It translates to CASSLMGQINTGELFF.

The V and J genes are TRBV27 and TRBJ2-6; D perhaps matches TRBD1 (5 bases). V gave up 8 bases and J gave up 4 bases, with 15 bases separating them. Germline CDR1 MNHEY, CDR2 SMNVEV (reference sequence). This CDR3 spans 15 amino acids. CDR3 DNA sequence: TGTGCCAGCGGACACCAGGGCTCCGGGGCCAACGTCCTGACTTTC. Protein product: CASGHQGSGANVLTF.

V gene TRBV6-1 combines with J gene TRBJ1-3, with D possibly matching TRBD1 (5 bases). From germline, CDR1 is MNHNS and CDR2 SASEGT. Trimming shortened V by 1 base and J by 7 bases, and 11 bases separated the two germline ends. This CDR3 comprises 14 residues. CDR3 DNA: TGTGCCAGCAGTGAAGAGAAAGGGGCTAACACCATATATTTT. Amino acid sequence: CASSEEKGANTIYF.

The rearrangement links TRBV5-1 to TRBJ2-3; 7 bases are a match to TRBD2. CDR1 is SGHRS and CDR2 is YFSETQ in the germline V gene. V dropped 4 bases and J dropped 2; count of bases not matched to a gene: 13. The CDR3 totals 17 residues. In nucleotides, the CDR3 is TGCGCCAGCAGCGCTAGGCTAGCGGAGCTTGACACAGATACGCAGTATTTT. Encoded protein: CASSARLAELDTDTQYF.

The genes are TRBV5-1 and TRBJ1-1, with D uncertain. The CDR3 loop spans 15 amino acids. Germline V gene lookup returns CDR1 SGHRS and CDR2 YFSETQ. The V end lost 1 base, the J end lost 3 bases, and 13 bases lay between the germline ends. The CDR3 bases are TGCGCCAGCAGCTTGTCCGCGGCAAAGGACACTGAAGCTTTCTTT. It codes for CASSLSAAKDTEAFF. Full variable domain (remainder filled in from reference TRBV5-1 and TRBJ1-1): KAGVTQTPRYLIKTRGQQVTLSCSPISGHRSVSWYQQTPGQGLQFLFEYFSETQRNKGNFPGRFSGRQFSNSRSEMNVSTLELGDSALYLCASSLSAAKDTEAFFGQGTRLTVV.

This clone has a single count. V gene TRBV7-2 combines with J gene TRBJ1-5, with D possibly TRBD1 on 6 matching bases. Trimming shortened V by 3 bases and J by 4 bases, and 13 bases separated the two germline ends. Germline CDR1 SGHTA, CDR2 FQGNSA. This CDR3 is built from 15 residues. The CDR3 sequence is CASSLEAGENQPQHF. Written as DNA, the CDR3 is TGTGCCAGCAGCTTGGAGGCAGGGGAGAATCAGCCCCAGCATTTT.

The V gene is TRBV5-1, the J gene TRBJ2-6; 8 positions agree with TRBD1. V trimming: 2 bases; J trimming: 2 bases; junction bases outside the gene matches: 6. CDR1 is SGHRS, CDR2 YFSETQ, per germline. The CDR3 loop spans 17 amino acids. CDR3 coding DNA: TGCGCCAGCAGCTTCACCTCAGGGGGCGCTGGGGCCAACGTCCTGACTTTC. Its protein product is CASSFTSGGAGANVLTF.

This chain joins TRBV15 and TRBJ2-5, with 10 bases lining up with TRBD2. From germline, CDR1 is LNHNV and CDR2 YYDKDF (reference sequence). There are 19 residues in the CDR3. J was trimmed by 3 bases and V by 1 base; bases with no gene match: 14. CDR3: CATSRGERGGTSAKETQYF. The CDR3 coding sequence is TGTGCCACCAGCAGAGGGGAAAGAGGGGGGACTAGCGCTAAAGAGACCCAGTACTTC.